The sample holds one count of the clone carrying this T cell receptor (beta chain). Its antigen is not known. These data are taken from a study of shared clonotypes between healthy human individuals. Study outcomes and limitations: The generation probabilities recorded for non-shared clonotypes fell below those of clonotypes shared by all four donors. With few donors, the genetic and exposure-history diversity represented was limited.

Original processing methods: Junction-only sequences without quality scores came from ImmunoSEQ, so filtering differed. Sequenced by immunoSEQ multiplex PCR; TCRdb stores in-frame clones only, minus some. D and trimming were read from the DNA, whereas the V and J calls and clone size are those reported in that table. The data show about 2.4 million clones, roughly 93% seen once. CDR3 length: 14 amino acids. J gave up 5 bases and V 6 bases, and 9 bases lay outside the gene matches. CDR1 and CDR2 from the germline V gene are MNHNS and SASEGT. Sequenced sample: naive CD4+ T cells from PBMCs. Subset specified: CD45RA+ positively selected. The rearrangement uses TRBV6-1 and TRBJ2-7, with TRBD1 matching over 8 bases. The sequence derives from a man between 18 and 29 years old in good health. Some clones in this sample may be carry-over from other donors' samples. For the CDR3, the DNA is TGTGCCAGCAGCGTACGACAGGGGATCGACGAGCAGTACTTC. Translation: CASSVRQGIDEQYF.